This T cell receptor (beta chain) appears in the sequencing data of a study of blood T cell repertoires in COVID-19 (dated by TCRdb to 2019 to 2021). For the study in its entirety: Collaborator samples came from the United States, Italy and Spain and covered acute and convalescent phases of COVID-19. The material from the prospective study consisted of cDNA or gDNA derived from T cells, B-cell-depleted T cells, or PBMCs. Samples were obtained from the ongoing ImmuneRACE study (first 160 participants) and from approximately 1,200 subjects provided by 6 global collaborators. The repertoires were released in a freely available public database intended as a resource for research on the immune response to SARS-CoV-2. HLA class I and class II types, where available, came from metadata supplied by the sample provider rather than from assay-based typing. Subjects who had been exposed to COVID-19, were actively infected with it, or had recovered from it provided the deeply sampled blood TCRbeta repertoires that made up the dataset. Sample metadata almost always included a de-identified subject ID, COVID-19 status, age in years and sex.

TCRbeta CDR3 regions were amplified from genomic DNA by means of the immunoSEQ Assay, a bias-controlled multiplex PCR. The paper's data handling went like this. Nucleated cell counts per sample were estimated from amplification of reference gene primers within the assay. To quantify the absolute abundance of each unique TCRbeta CDR3 rearrangement, sequence reads were collapsed and filtered. For each sample, productive Simpson clonality was calculated as the square root of Simpson's diversity index across productive rearrangements. Imported from immuneACCESS, the table was reduced by TCRdb to in-frame sequences with V and J called. These copies leave out some clones; in studies compared against another copy, an unresolved V gene accounts for under half, and the cause of the remainder is not known. V, J and clone size are those of that table, while D and trimming were read from the DNA. The sample includes about 190,000 clones, with about 88% observed a single time. The top ten clones comprise about 1.1% of the sample.

The collaborating institutions used their own protocols to collect whole blood in K2EDTA tubes. For TCRbeta analysis, collaborator samples were shipped as frozen whole blood, as isolated PBMCs, or as DNA extracted from either sample type. What the authors observed across the whole study: The quantity of clinical and demographic metadata differed by source and by participant and was supplied without curation.

Worth noting for this clone: Its antigen remains unidentified. There are no base qualities to consult, and no much larger clone falls within one base.

Sequences GTSNPN (CDR1) and SVGIG (CDR2) are obtained from the germline V gene (reference sequence). Germline trimming amounts to 1 base on V and 7 bases on J, with 11 as the count of junction bases outside the gene matches. The CDR3 sequence holds 16 residues, the cysteine and phenylalanine included. The entry retains the CDR3 DNA only, 48 bases that are in frame from base 1. The chain uses TRBV30 and TRBJ2-1, with TRBD2 matching 9 junction bases. This receptor was identified in a man younger than 45 with acute or convalescent COVID-19. Sequenced: peripheral blood. The DNA sequence is TGTGCCTGGAGTGCCCGGATAGCGGGAGATGGGAATGAGCAGTTCTTC. This yields the protein CAWSARIAGDGNEQFF.